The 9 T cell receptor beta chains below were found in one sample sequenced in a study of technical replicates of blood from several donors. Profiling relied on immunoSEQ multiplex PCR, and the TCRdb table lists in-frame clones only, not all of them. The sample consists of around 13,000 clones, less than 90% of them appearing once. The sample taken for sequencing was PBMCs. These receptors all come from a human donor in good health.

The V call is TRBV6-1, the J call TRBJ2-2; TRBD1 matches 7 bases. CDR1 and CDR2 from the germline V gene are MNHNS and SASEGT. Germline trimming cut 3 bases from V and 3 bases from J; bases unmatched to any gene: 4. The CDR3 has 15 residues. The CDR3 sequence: CASSENRGYTGELFF. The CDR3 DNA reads TGTGCCAGCAGTGAGAACAGGGGATACACCGGGGAGCTGTTTTTT.

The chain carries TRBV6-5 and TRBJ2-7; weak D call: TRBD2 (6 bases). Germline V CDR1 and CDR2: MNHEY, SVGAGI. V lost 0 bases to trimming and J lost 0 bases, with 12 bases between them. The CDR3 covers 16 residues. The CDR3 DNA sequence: TGTGCCAGCAGTTACTCTAGCGGAGGTAGCTCCTACGAGCAGTACTTC. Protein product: CASSYSSGGSSYEQYF.

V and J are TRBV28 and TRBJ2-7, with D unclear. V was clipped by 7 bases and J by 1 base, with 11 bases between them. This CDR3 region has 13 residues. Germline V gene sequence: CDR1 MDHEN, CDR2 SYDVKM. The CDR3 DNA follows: TGTGCCAGCACCATTCCCGGTTCCTACGAGCAGTACTTC. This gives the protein CASTIPGSYEQYF.

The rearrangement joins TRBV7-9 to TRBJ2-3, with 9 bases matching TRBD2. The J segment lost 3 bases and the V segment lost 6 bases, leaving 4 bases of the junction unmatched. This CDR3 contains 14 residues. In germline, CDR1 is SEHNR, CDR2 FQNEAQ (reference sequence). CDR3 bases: TGTGCCAGCAGAAATAGCGGGAGTACAGATACGCAGTATTTT. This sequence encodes CASRNSGSTDTQYF.

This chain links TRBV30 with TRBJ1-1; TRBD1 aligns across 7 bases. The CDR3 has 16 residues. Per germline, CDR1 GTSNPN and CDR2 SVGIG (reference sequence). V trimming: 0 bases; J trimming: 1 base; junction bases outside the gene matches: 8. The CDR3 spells CAWSVPYRTGNTEAFF. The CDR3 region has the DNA TGTGCCTGGAGTGTACCTTATCGGACAGGGAACACTGAAGCTTTCTTT.

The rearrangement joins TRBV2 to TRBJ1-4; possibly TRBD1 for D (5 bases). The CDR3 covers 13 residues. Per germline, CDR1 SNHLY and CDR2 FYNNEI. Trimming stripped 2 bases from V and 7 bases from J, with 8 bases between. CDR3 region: CASSEYRGEKLFF. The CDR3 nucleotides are TGTGCCAGCAGTGAATATAGGGGTGAAAAACTGTTTTTT.

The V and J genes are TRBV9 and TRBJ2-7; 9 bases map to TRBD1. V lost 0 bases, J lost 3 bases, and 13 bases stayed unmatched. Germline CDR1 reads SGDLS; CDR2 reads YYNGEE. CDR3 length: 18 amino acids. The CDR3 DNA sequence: TGTGCCAGCAGCGTAGCCCCGACAGGGGGTACCCTCGTCTACGAGCAGTACTTC. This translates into CASSVAPTGGTLVYEQYF.

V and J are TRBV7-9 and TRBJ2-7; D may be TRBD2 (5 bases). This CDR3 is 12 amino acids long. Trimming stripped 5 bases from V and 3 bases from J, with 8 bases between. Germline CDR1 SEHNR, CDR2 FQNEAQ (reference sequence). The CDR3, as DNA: TGTGCCAGCAGCCCTACTAGCTACGAGCAGTACTTC. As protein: CASSPTSYEQYF. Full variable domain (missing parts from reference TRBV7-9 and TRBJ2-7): DTGVSQNPRHKITKRGQNVTFRCDPISEHNRLYWYRQTLGQGPEFLTYFQNEAQLEKSRLLSDRFSAERPKGSFSTLEIQRTEQGDSAMYLCASSPTSYEQYFGPGTRLTVT.

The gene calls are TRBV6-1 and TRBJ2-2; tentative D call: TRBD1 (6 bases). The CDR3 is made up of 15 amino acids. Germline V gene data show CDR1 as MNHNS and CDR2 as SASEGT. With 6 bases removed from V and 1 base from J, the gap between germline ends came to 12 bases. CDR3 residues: CASSIQGGNTGELFF. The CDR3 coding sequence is TGTGCCAGCAGCATACAGGGTGGGAACACCGGGGAGCTGTTTTTT.